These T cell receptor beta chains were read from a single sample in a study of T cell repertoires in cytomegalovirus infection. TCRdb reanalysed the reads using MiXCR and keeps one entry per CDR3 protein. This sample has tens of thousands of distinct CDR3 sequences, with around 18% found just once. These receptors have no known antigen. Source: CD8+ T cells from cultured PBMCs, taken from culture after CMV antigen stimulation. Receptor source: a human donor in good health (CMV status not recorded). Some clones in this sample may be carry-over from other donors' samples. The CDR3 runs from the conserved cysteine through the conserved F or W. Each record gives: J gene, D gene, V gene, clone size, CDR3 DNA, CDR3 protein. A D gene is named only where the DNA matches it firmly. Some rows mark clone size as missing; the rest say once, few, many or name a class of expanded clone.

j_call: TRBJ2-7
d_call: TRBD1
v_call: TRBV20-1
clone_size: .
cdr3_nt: TGCAGTGCTAGGGGGACAGGGGGCGGTGTGAGGACATACGAGCAGTACTTC
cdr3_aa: CSARGTGGGVRTYEQYF

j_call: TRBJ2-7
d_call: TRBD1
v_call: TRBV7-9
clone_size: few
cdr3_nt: TGTGCCAGCAGCTTTGAAGGACAGGGCTCCTACGAGCAGTACTTC
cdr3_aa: CASSFEGQGSYEQYF

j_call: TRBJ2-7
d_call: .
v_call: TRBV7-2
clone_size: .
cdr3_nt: TGTGCCAGCAGCGACTGGGAGGTTGCCTACGAGCAGTACTTC
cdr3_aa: CASSDWEVAYEQYF

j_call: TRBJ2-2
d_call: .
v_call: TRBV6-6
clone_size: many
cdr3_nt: TGTGCCAGCAGTTACCGGGACGGCGGCGGGGAGCTGTTTTTT
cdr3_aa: CASSYRDGGGELFF

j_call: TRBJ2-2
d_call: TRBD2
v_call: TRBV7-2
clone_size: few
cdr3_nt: TGTGCCAGCAGGGGACTAGCGGGTTGGGGGACCGGGGAGCTGTTTTTT
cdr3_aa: CASRGLAGWGTGELFF

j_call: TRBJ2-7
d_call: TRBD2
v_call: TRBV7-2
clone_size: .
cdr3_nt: TGTGCCAGCAGCTCGCAGACTAGCGGGGCCTACGAGCAGTGCTTC
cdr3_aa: CASSSQTSGAYEQCF

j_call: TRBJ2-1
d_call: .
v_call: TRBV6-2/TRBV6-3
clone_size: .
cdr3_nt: TGTGCCAGCAGTGACGCAAATTGGGTCGAGCAGTTCTTC
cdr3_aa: CASSDANWVEQFF

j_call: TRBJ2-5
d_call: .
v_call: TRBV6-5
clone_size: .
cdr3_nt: TGTGCCAGCAGTTACGAGAGAACCGAGACCCAGTACTTC
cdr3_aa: CASSYERTETQYF

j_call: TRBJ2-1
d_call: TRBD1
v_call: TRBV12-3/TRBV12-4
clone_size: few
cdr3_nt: TGTGCCAGCAGTTTCGGACAGGGGCTTGATGAGCAGTTCTTC
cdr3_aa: CASSFGQGLDEQFF

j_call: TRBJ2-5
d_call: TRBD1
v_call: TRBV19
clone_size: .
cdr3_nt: TGTGCCAGTAGCCCATCGACAGGGGGCCCGCCAGAGACCCAGTACTTC
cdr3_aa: CASSPSTGGPPETQYF

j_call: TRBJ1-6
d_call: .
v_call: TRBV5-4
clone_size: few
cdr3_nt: TGTGCCAGCAGTTTTGCCCCACAGGATTCACCCCTCCACTTT
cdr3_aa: CASSFAPQDSPLHF

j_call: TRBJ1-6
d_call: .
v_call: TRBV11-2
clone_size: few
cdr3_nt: TGTGCCAGCAGCCCGAGGACGGGCTCCTATAATTCACCCCTCCACTTT
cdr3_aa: CASSPRTGSYNSPLHF

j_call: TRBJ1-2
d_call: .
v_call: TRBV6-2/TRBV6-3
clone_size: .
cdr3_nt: TGTGCCAGCAGGGCCTCGAGATATGGCTACACCTTC
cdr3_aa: CASRASRYGYTF

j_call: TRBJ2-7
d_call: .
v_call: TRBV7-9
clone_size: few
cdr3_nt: TGTGCCAGCAGCTCCCCCCCTTCCTACGAGCAGTACTTC
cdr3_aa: CASSSPPSYEQYF

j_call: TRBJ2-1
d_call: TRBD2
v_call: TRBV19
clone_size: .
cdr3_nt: TGTGCCAGTAGTATGGTCGGGAGGGCCAACAATGAGCAGTTCTTC
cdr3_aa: CASSMVGRANNEQFF

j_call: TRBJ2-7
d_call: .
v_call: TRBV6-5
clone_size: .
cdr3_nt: TGTGCCAGCAGTCCGATACAGGGCCACGAGCAGTACTTC
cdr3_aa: CASSPIQGHEQYF

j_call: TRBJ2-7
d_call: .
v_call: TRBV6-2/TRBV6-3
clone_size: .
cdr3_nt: TGTGCCAGCAGTTATCCATCGGAGCAGTACTTC
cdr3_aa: CASSYPSEQYF

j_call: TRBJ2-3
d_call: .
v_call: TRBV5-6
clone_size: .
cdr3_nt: TGTGCCAGCAGCCCACAGGTTTCTAGCACAGATACGCAGTATTTT
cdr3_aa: CASSPQVSSTDTQYF

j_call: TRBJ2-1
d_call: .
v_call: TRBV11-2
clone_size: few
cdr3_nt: TGTGCCAGCAGCAGACGGGCCTCTAACAATGAGCAGTTCTTC
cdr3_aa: CASSRRASNNEQFF

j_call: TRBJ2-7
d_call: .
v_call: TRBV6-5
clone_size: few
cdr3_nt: TGTGCCAGCAGTTACTCCAGGGACCGCCACGAGCAGTACTTC
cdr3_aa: CASSYSRDRHEQYF

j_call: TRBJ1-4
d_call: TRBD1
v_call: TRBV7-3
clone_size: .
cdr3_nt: TGTGCCAGCAGCCTTTCGGCAGGGGGAAAACTGTTTTTT
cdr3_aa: CASSLSAGGKLFF

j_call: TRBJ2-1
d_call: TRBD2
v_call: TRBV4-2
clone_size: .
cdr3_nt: TGTGCCAGCAGCCAGTTTCCGCCCAAAGAGCGGGAGGCCCTCTTC
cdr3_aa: CASSQFPPKEREALF

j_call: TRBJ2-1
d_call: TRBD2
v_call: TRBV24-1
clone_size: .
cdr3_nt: TGTGCCACCAGCGATAGCGGGGACTACAATGAGCAGTTCTTC
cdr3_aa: CATSDSGDYNEQFF

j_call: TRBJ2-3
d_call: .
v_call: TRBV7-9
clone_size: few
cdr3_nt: TGTGCCAGCAGCGGGTCTCGCCCCCCTGGCACGCAGTATTTT
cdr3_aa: CASSGSRPPGTQYF